These 23 T cell receptor beta chains originate from one sample sequenced in a study of blood T cell repertoires in COVID-19. TCRdb's copy holds only in-frame clones and misses some; the assay was immunoSEQ multiplex PCR. This sample yields approximately 240,000 clones, of which nearly 90% are seen a single time; less than 15% belongs to the top ten. Material for sequencing was peripheral blood. Receptors were obtained from a woman between 18 and 30 years old who had recovered from COVID-19.

The chain combines TRBV2 with TRBJ1-2; maybe TRBD1 (6 bases). Looked up from germline, CDR1 is SNHLY and CDR2 is FYNNEI. Trimming removed 5 bases at V and 1 base at J, with 20 bases between. The CDR3 is made up of 17 amino acids. The CDR3 DNA reads TGTGCCAGCAGTCCTCGCCGGACAGACTATATTAACTATGGCTACACCTTC. Translating it yields CASSPRRTDYINYGYTF.

The chain has TRBV28 and TRBJ2-7; D is undetermined. CDR1 is MDHEN and CDR2 is SYDVKM in the germline V gene. The CDR3 totals 12 residues. V lost 0 bases to trimming and J lost 5 bases, with 5 bases between them. CDR3 sequence (DNA): TGTGCCAGCAGTTTATGGGCGGACGAGCAGTACTTC. This sequence encodes CASSLWADEQYF. The variable domain in full, completed from reference TRBV28 and TRBJ2-7, reads DVKVTQSSRYLVKRTGEKVFLECVQDMDHENMFWYRQDPGLGLRLIYFSYDVKMKEKGDIPEGYSVSREKKERFSLILESASTNQTSMYLCASSLWADEQYFGPGTRLTVT.

This rearrangement joins TRBV11-2 to TRBJ2-7, with D unresolved. The CDR3 loop spans 17 amino acids. The germline CDR1 and CDR2 sequences are SGHAT and FQNNGV. V was pared by 3 bases and J by 2 bases, with 20 bases between. Here the CDR3 DNA reads TGTGCCAGCAGCTTGGGCCATGGTTCCGTGTTCCCCTACGAGCAGTACTTC. Protein sequence: CASSLGHGSVFPYEQYF.

The chain combines TRBV11-2 with TRBJ2-7, with a tentative D call TRBD2 (6 bases). This CDR3 has 15 residues. The V and J ends lost 1 base and 3 bases respectively, with 13 bases between them. The germline CDR1 and CDR2 sequences are SGHAT and FQNNGV. For the CDR3, the DNA is TGTGCCAGCAGCTTAGGACAACCGGGAGACTACGAGCAGTACTTC. As protein: CASSLGQPGDYEQYF. Full variable domain (rest looked up from reference TRBV11-2 and TRBJ2-7): EAGVAQSPRYKIIEKRQSVAFWCNPISGHATLYWYQQILGQGPKLLIQFQNNGVVDDSQLPKDRFSAERLKGVDSTLKIQPAKLEDSAVYLCASSLGQPGDYEQYFGPGTRLTVT.

The J gene is TRBJ2-3, the V gene TRBV11-3; 15 bases are a match to TRBD2. This CDR3 is 17 amino acids long. V shed 5 bases and J 6 bases; nucleotides not matched to a gene: 9. The germline gives CDR1 SGHNT, CDR2 YENEEA. CDR3 DNA sequence: TGTGCCAGCAGCCGACGGACTAGCGGGAGGGACATGGATACGCAGTATTTT. As protein: CASSRRTSGRDMDTQYF.

This clone was found once. The J gene is TRBJ2-1, the V gene TRBV7-6, with TRBD1 matching 10 bases. V shed 5 bases and J 0 bases; nucleotides not matched to a gene: 4. Germline V gives CDR1 SGHVS, CDR2 FNYEAQ. This CDR3 is built from 16 residues. The CDR3 reads CASSGRTGGSYNEQFF. For the CDR3, the DNA is TGTGCCAGCAGCGGGAGGACAGGGGGCTCCTACAATGAGCAGTTCTTC.

The gene calls are TRBV6-2 or TRBV6-3 and TRBJ1-2; 9 bases agree with TRBD1. Germline CDR1 reads MNHEY; CDR2 reads SVGEGT. With 2 bases clipped from V and 2 bases from J, the junction kept 6 bases outside the gene matches. The CDR3 has 16 residues. Written as DNA, the CDR3 is TGTGCCAGCAGTTACGCGGGAACAGGGGGCAACTATGGCTACACCTTC. Translation gives CASSYAGTGGNYGYTF.

The J gene is TRBJ2-1, the V gene TRBV15; possible D gene TRBD2, 5 bases. Trimming removed 0 bases from V and 0 bases from J, with 15 bases in between. Germline CDR1 reads LNHNV; CDR2 reads YYDKDF (reference sequence). The CDR3 totals 18 residues. Here the CDR3 DNA reads TGTGCCACCAGCAGAGATCCCCCTTCGGGGTTCTCCTACAATGAGCAGTTCTTC. Translated: CATSRDPPSGFSYNEQFF.

This clone was found once. The gene calls are TRBV9 and TRBJ2-3, with 9 positions matching TRBD1. CDR3 length: 16 amino acids. V lost 2 bases to trimming and J lost 7 bases; unmatched junction nucleotides: 11. Germline V lookup: CDR1 SGDLS, CDR2 YYNGEE. CDR3 amino acids: CASSVGRDRVSYTQYF. CDR3 sequence (DNA): TGTGCCAGCAGCGTCGGCCGGGACAGGGTTTCATATACGCAGTATTTT.

The CDR3 region is CASSDPDREVETQYF. The CDR3 region has the DNA TGTGCCAGCAGCGACCCGGACAGGGAGGTAGAGACCCAGTACTTC. The V gene is TRBV9, the J gene TRBJ2-5; 8 bases map to TRBD1. V gave up 3 bases and J gave up 4 bases; unmatched junction bases: 8. The germline V gene has CDR1 SGDLS and CDR2 YYNGEE. The CDR3 is made up of 15 amino acids.

As to this clone: Other DNA sequences in the sample encode the same CDR3. The chain links TRBV13 to TRBJ1-2, with D possibly being TRBD1 (6 bases). Germline CDR1 is PRHDT and CDR2 is FYEKMQ (reference sequence). Deletions cut 0 bases from V and 4 bases from J, with 6 bases between. The CDR3 is 13 residues long. The CDR3 DNA is TGTGCCAGCAGCTTAGGACAGGGCTATGGCTACACCTTC. Translation: CASSLGQGYGYTF.

This rearrangement joins TRBV7-6 to TRBJ2-2, with 11 nucleotides matching TRBD2. In germline, CDR1 is SGHVS, CDR2 FNYEAQ. Trimming took 3 bases from V and 7 from J; bases not matched to a gene: 10. The CDR3 consists of 17 residues. For the CDR3, the DNA is TGTGCCAGCAGCTTGACTAGCGGGACCCGATTGGGCGGGGAGCTGTTTTTT. It yields the protein CASSLTSGTRLGGELFF.

V and J are TRBV27 and TRBJ2-1, with D possibly being TRBD1 (6 bases). CDR1 is MNHEY and CDR2 is SMNVEV in the germline V gene (reference sequence). V dropped 3 bases and J dropped 4 bases, with 7 bases sitting between them. This CDR3 spans 13 amino acids. The CDR3 DNA is TGTGCCAGCAGTTTGGGACAATACAATGAGCAGTTCTTC. It yields the protein CASSLGQYNEQFF.

V and J are TRBV11-2 and TRBJ2-2, with a possible D match to TRBD2 (6 bases). V lost 5 bases and J 1 base, leaving 14 bases between the germline ends. Germline V gives CDR1 SGHAT, CDR2 FQNNGV. The CDR3 runs to 16 residues. CDR3 nucleotide sequence: TGTGCCAGCAGCCCCCTGCTAGCGAGGAACACCGGGGAGCTGTTTTTT. Translating it yields CASSPLLARNTGELFF. The full variable domain, completed using reference TRBV11-2 and TRBJ2-2, is EAGVAQSPRYKIIEKRQSVAFWCNPISGHATLYWYQQILGQGPKLLIQFQNNGVVDDSQLPKDRFSAERLKGVDSTLKIQPAKLEDSAVYLCASSPLLARNTGELFFGEGSRLTVL.

The V gene is TRBV5-1, the J gene TRBJ2-1; a possible D gene is TRBD2 (5 bases). Germline CDR1 reads SGHRS; CDR2 reads YFSETQ. V was cut by 0 bases and J by 0 bases, with 19 bases left in between. This CDR3 region has 19 residues. CDR3 bases: TGCGCCAGCAGCTTGGCCCTCGGGGTACTTGGGAGCTCCTACAATGAGCAGTTCTTC. Amino acid sequence: CASSLALGVLGSSYNEQFF.

This chain joins TRBV28 and TRBJ2-7; 8 bases are a match to TRBD2. CDR1 is MDHEN, CDR2 SYDVKM, per germline. The J segment lost 0 bases and the V segment lost 6 bases, leaving 10 bases of the junction unmatched. CDR3 size: 16 residues. CDR3 coding DNA: TGTGCCAGCAGCTACCCCCCGGGGGGGCCCTCCTACGAGCAGTACTTC. Translated, it gives CASSYPPGGPSYEQYF.

The rearrangement joins TRBV6-2 or TRBV6-3 to TRBJ2-1, with a possible D match to TRBD2 (5 bases). CDR3 size: 14 residues. Germline V CDR1 and CDR2: MNHEY, SVGEGT. Trimming stripped 4 bases from V and 4 bases from J, with 11 bases between. CDR3 amino acids: CASSLPSLYNEQFF. As DNA, the CDR3 is TGTGCCAGCAGTTTGCCTAGCTTATACAATGAGCAGTTCTTC.

The rearrangement links TRBV30 to TRBJ1-2; tentative D call: TRBD1 (6 bases). The germline V gene encodes CDR1 GTSNPN and CDR2 SVGIG (reference sequence). This CDR3 is 13 amino acids long. Trimming took off 4 bases at V and 7 bases at J, with 16 bases between the two ends. The CDR3 loop is CAWNPNRASGYTF. CDR3 sequence (DNA): TGTGCCTGGAACCCGAACAGGGCCAGTGGCTACACCTTC.

The gene calls are TRBV6-4 and TRBJ2-6; 8 positions match TRBD1. Germline values: CDR1 MRHNA, CDR2 SNTAGT. The V and J ends lost 2 bases and 2 bases, in that order; junction bases with no gene match: 5. The CDR3 runs to 17 residues. Written as DNA, the CDR3 is TGTGCCAGCAGTGACGGGGACAGGTCCCCTGGGGCCAACGTCCTGACTTTC. Translating gives CASSDGDRSPGANVLTF.

This clone was detected once. The genes are TRBV7-6 and TRBJ1-1; TRBD1 matches 10 bases. Trimming took 0 bases from V and 1 from J; bases not matched to a gene: 2. The germline V gene encodes CDR1 SGHVS and CDR2 FNYEAQ. CDR3 length: 16 residues. This chain's CDR3 is CASSLATGGWNTEAFF. CDR3 bases: TGTGCCAGCAGCTTAGCGACAGGGGGCTGGAACACTGAAGCTTTCTTT.

The chain links TRBV4-1 to TRBJ2-3, with D maybe TRBD2 (6 bases). The CDR3 is made up of 16 amino acids. The germline gives CDR1 MGHRA, CDR2 YSYEKL. Trimming took 0 bases from V and 3 from J, leaving 13 bases between them. CDR3 in amino acids: CASSQDRLELTDTQYF. CDR3 DNA sequence: TGCGCCAGCAGCCAAGATCGACTAGAGTTGACAGATACGCAGTATTTT.

The genes are TRBV18 and TRBJ2-2, with TRBD2 identical over 7 bases. J was trimmed by 3 bases and V by 2 bases; bases with no gene match: 0. The germline CDR1 and CDR2 sequences are KGHSH and LQKENI. CDR3 length equals 14 residues. The CDR3 protein is CASSPSGDTGELFF. The CDR3 DNA reads as TGTGCCAGCTCACCAAGCGGGGACACCGGGGAGCTGTTTTTT.

The chain is built from TRBV5-6 and TRBJ2-7; D might be TRBD1 (6 bases). The germline V and J ends were trimmed by 4 bases and 2 bases, with 22 bases remaining between them. Looked up from germline, CDR1 is SGHDT and CDR2 is YYEEEE. The CDR3 has 17 residues. The CDR3 nucleotides read TGTGCCAGCAGCCTTTGGACCGTGGTAGGGGGTCCCTACGAGCAGTACTTC. Amino acid sequence: CASSLWTVVGGPYEQYF.